Listed below are T cell receptor beta chains from one sample, sequenced in a study of monozygotic twins with inflammatory bowel disease. Reanalyzing the 5' RACE reads, TCRdb keeps one entry per CDR3 protein, without DNA. The sample totals some 150,000 distinct CDR3 sequences. Sequencing used blood. The origin of the receptors is a human donor with ulcerative colitis or Crohn's disease, or a healthy co-twin of an affected twin (not recorded which). CDR3s include the opening cysteine and the closing phenylalanine or tryptophan.

14	TRBV5-1	TRBJ2-3	CASSLDGLEDTQYF
16	TRBV7-3	TRBJ2-3	CASSSRGGVGTDTQYF
12	TRBV7-9	TRBJ2-2	CASSDTIRELFF
16	TRBV5-1	TRBJ2-5	CASSPGTGVRGETQYF
14	TRBV14	TRBJ2-2	CASSRTQNTGELFF
17	TRBV6-5	TRBJ2-7	CASSYSTSGSITYEQYF
15	TRBV5-6	TRBJ2-2	CASSREWVNTGELFF
17	TRBV28	TRBJ1-3	CASSLWSRQDSGNTIYF
17	TRBV19	TRBJ2-1	CASSTSWDFKNYNEQFF
17	TRBV28	TRBJ2-3	CASSFLTGGGGTDTQYF
14	TRBV5-1	TRBJ2-1	CASGELAGVDEQFF
17	TRBV19	TRBJ1-4	CASTPVDRDATNEKLFF
16	TRBV5-5	TRBJ1-1	CASSRHGARGNTEAFF
17	TRBV6-1	TRBJ2-1	CASSEFLSGRAYNEQFF
15	TRBV5-1	TRBJ1-6	CASSANLRQISPLHF
16	TRBV5-4	TRBJ2-2	CASSHPGTATAGELFF
13	TRBV27	TRBJ2-7	CASSLYSSEPRDF
13	TRBV20-1	TRBJ2-3	CSAQSGAEDTQYF
14	TRBV6-1	TRBJ2-7	CASSFARGAYEQYF
14	TRBV5-4	TRBJ2-3	CASSSPTGIDTQYF
13	TRBV20-1	TRBJ1-2	CSARDGGAYGYTF
13	TRBV18	TRBJ1-2	CASSLSSEDGYTF
14	TRBV5-4	TRBJ2-5	CASSSRGEGETQYF
15	TRBV27	TRBJ1-1	CASRSPGGANTEAFF
11	TRBV7-9	TRBJ2-1	CASSLVGSSFF
17	TRBV5-1	TRBJ2-1	CASSLDLAQSSYNEQFF
16	TRBV20-1	TRBJ2-2	CSARVSTSGGPGELFF
15	TRBV27	TRBJ1-2	CASSPIDEGTTGYTF
11	TRBV20-1	TRBJ2-3	CSAGDRGTQYF
13	TRBV15	TRBJ1-3	CATSRVQGDTIYF